The 3 T cell receptor beta chains reported below all come from one sample, sequenced in a study of blood T cell repertoires in COVID-19. Clones were read by immunoSEQ multiplex PCR, and TCRdb kept only the in-frame ones, dropping some. The repertoire holds about 140,000 clones, approximately 84% seen once, with 3.4% in the top ten. The sequenced material came from PBMCs or T cells enriched from blood (not recorded which). These receptors originate from a woman between 50 and 59 years old with acute COVID-19.

The V call is TRBV5-1, the J call TRBJ1-2, with TRBD1 matching over 7 bases. CDR1 is SGHRS and CDR2 is YFSETQ in the germline V gene. This CDR3 region has 13 residues. J lost 6 bases, V lost 4 bases, and 6 bases had no gene match. CDR3 in DNA: TGCGCCAGCAGCCTAGGGGGCGCAAATGGCTACACCTTC. Its protein product is CASSLGGANGYTF.

This sequence joins TRBV6-6 and TRBJ1-4; 8 bases are shared with TRBD1. Trimming cost V 0 bases and J 4 bases; bases outside gene matches: 4. There are 16 residues in the CDR3. Germline V gene data show CDR1 as MNHNY and CDR2 as SVGAGI (reference sequence). The CDR3 nucleotides are TGTGCCAGCAGTTACTCTCGGGACAGGTATAATGAAAAACTGTTTTTT. Protein: CASSYSRDRYNEKLFF.

The genes are TRBV10-3 and TRBJ1-2, with D possibly being TRBD1 (5 bases). The V gene's germline CDR1 is ENHRY and CDR2 SYGVKD. The CDR3 has 13 amino acids. Trimming removed 3 bases at V and 5 bases at J, with 10 bases between. The CDR3, as DNA: TGTGCCATCAGTGACAGGGTCCAGTATGGCTACACCTTC. Protein product: CAISDRVQYGYTF.